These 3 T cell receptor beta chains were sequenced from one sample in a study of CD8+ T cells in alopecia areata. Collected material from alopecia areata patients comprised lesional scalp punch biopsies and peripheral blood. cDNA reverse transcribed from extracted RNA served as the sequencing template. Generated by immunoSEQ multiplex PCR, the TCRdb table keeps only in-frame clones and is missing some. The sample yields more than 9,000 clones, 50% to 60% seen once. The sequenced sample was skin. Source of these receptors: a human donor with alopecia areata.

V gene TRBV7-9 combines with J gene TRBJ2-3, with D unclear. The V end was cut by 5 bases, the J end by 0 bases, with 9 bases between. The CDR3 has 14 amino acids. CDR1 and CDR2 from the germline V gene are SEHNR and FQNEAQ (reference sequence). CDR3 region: CASSPLDSTDTQYF. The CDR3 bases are TGTGCCAGCAGCCCCCTCGACAGCACAGATACGCAGTATTTT.

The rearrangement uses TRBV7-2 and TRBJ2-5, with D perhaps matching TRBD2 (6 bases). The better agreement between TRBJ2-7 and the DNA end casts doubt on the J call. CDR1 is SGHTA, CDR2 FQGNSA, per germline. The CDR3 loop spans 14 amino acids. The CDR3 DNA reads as TGTGCCAGCAGCGGCCTGGCGGGAACCTACGAGCAGTACTTC. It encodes CASSGLAGTYEQYF.

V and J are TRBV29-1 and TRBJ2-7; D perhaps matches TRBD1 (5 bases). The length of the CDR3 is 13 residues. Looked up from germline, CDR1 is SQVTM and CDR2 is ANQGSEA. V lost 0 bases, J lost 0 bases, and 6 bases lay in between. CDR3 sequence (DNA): TGCAGCGTTGAAGATGACAGCTCCTACGAGCAGTACTTC. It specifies CSVEDDSSYEQYF.